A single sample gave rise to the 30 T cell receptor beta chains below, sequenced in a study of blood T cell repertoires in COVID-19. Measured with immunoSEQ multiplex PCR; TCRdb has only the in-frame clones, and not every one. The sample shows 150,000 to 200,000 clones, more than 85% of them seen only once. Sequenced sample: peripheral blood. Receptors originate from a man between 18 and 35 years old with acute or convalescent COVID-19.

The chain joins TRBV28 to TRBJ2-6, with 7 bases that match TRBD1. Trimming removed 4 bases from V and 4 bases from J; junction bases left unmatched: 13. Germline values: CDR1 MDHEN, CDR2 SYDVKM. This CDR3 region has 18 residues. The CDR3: CASSSIDRVGVGANVLTF. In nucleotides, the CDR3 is TGTGCCAGCAGTTCCATAGACAGGGTAGGAGTAGGGGCCAACGTCCTGACTTTC.

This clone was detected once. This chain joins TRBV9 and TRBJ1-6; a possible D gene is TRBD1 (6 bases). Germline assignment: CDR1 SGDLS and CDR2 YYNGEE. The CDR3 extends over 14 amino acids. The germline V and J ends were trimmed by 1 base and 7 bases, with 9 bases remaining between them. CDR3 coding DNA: TGTGCCAGCAGCGTATACAGGGAGAATTCACCCCTCCACTTT. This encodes CASSVYRENSPLHF.

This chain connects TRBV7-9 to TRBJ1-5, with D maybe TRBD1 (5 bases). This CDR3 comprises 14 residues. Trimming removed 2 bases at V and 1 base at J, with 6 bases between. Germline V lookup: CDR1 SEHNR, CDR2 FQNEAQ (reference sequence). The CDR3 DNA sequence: TGTGCCAGCAGCTTAAAGGGGAGCAATCAGCCCCAGCATTTT. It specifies CASSLKGSNQPQHF.

This CDR3 is CASSYSGTSGAETQYF. The CDR3, as DNA: TGTGCCAGCAGTTATTCCGGGACTAGCGGGGCGGAGACCCAGTACTTC. The chain has TRBV6-5 and TRBJ2-5, with TRBD2 matching 13 bases. From germline, CDR1 is MNHEY and CDR2 SVGAGI. The CDR3 spans 16 residues. J lost 5 bases, V lost 3 bases, and 6 bases had no gene match.

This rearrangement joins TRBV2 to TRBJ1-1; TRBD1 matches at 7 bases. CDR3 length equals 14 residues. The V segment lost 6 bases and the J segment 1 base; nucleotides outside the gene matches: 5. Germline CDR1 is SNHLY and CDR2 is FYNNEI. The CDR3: CASSPRTGNTEAFF. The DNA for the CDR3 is TGTGCCAGCAGCCCAAGGACAGGGAACACTGAAGCTTTCTTT.

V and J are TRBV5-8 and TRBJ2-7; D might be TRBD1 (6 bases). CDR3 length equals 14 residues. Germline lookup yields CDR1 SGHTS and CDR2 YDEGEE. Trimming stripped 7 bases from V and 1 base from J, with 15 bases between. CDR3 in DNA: TGTGCCAGCGGGAACAGGGTAGGGTCCTACGAGCAGTACGTC. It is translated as CASGNRVGSYEQYV.

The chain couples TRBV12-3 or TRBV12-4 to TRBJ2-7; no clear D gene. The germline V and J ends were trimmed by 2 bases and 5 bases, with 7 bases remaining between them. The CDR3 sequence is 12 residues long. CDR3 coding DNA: TGTGCCAGCAGTTTATCTAGTCACGAGCAGTACGTC. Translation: CASSLSSHEQYV.

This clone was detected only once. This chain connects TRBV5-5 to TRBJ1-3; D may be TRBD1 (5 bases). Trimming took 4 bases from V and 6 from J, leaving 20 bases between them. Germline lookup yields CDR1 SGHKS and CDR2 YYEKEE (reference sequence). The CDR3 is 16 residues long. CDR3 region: CASSPLWFGGENTIYF. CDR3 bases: TGTGCCAGCAGCCCGCTTTGGTTCGGGGGGGAAAACACCATATATTTT.

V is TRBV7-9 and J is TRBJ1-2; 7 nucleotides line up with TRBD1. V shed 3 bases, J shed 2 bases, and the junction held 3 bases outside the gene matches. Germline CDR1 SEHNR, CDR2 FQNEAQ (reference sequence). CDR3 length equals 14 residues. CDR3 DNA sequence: TGTGCCAGCAGCTTGCAGGGGGGAAACTATGGCTACACCTTC. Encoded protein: CASSLQGGNYGYTF.

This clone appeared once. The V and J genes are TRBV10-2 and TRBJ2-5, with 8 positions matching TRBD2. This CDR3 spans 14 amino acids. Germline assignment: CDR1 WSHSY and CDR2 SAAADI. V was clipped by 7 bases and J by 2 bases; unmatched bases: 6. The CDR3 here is CASTGRGAQETQYF. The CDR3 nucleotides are TGCGCCAGCACGGGGCGGGGGGCTCAAGAGACCCAGTACTTC.

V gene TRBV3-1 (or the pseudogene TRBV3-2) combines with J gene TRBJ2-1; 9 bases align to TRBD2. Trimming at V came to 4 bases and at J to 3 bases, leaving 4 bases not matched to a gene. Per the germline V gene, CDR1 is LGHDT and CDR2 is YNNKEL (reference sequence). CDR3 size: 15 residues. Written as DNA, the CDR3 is TGTGCCAGCAGCCTCCGAGCGGGGGGCTACAATGAGCAGTTCTTC. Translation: CASSLRAGGYNEQFF.

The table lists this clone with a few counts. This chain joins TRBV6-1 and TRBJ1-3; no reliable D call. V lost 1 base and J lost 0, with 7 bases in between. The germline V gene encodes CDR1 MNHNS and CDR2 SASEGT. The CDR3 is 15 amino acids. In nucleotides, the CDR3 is TGTGCCAGCAGTGAAGAAGCGGCCTCTGGAAACACCATATATTTT. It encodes CASSEEAASGNTIYF.

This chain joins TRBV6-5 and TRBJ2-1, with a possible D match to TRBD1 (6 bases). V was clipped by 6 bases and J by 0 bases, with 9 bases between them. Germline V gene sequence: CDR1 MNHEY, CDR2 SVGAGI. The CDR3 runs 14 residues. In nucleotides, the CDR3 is TGTGCCAGCAGACAGGACAGCTCCTACAATGAGCAGTTCTTC. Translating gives CASRQDSSYNEQFF.

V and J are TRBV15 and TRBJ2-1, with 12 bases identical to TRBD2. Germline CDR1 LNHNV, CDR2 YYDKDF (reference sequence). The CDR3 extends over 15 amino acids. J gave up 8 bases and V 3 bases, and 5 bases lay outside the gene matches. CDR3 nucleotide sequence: TGTGCCACCAGCAGGACTAGCGGGGGCCGGGATGAGCAGTTCTTC. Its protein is CATSRTSGGRDEQFF.

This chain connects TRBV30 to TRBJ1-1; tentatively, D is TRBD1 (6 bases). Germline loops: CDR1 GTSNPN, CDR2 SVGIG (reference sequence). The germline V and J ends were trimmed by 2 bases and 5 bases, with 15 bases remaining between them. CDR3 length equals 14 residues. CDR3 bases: TGTGCCTGGAGTCTTACGAGCAGGGGTACTGAAGCTTTCTTT. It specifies CAWSLTSRGTEAFF.

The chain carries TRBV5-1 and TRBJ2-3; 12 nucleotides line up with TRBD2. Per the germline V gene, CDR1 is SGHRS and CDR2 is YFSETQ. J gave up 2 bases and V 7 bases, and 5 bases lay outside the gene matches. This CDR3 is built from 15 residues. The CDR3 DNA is TGCGCCAGCTTCGGACTAGCGGGGAACACAGATACGCAGTATTTT. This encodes CASFGLAGNTDTQYF.

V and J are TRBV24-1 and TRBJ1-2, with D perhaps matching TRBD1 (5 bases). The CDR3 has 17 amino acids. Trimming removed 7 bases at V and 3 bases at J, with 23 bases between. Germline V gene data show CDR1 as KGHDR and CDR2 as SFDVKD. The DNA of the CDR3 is TGTGCCACCAGCGGGGGACCTCAGGGTATGGATGACTATGGCTACACCTTC. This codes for CATSGGPQGMDDYGYTF.

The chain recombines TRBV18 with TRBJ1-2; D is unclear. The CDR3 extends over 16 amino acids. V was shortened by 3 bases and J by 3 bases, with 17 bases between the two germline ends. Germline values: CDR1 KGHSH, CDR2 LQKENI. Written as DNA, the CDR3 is TGTGCCAGCTCACCTCTCCCATCAATTCGGGACTATGGCTACACCTTC. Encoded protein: CASSPLPSIRDYGYTF.

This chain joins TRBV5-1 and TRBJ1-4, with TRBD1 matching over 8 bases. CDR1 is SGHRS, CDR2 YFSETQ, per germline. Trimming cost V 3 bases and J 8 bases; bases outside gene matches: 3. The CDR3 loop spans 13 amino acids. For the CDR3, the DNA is TGCGCCAGCAGCTGGGACAGGCGGGAAAAACTGTTTTTT. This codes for CASSWDRREKLFF.

The CDR3 spells CASSLYTGAGNTIYF. The CDR3 DNA follows: TGTGCCAGCAGCTTATACACAGGGGCTGGAAACACCATATATTTT. This chain joins TRBV7-8 and TRBJ1-3, with TRBD1 matching over 7 bases. V shed 2 bases and J 2 bases; nucleotides not matched to a gene: 3. The CDR3 runs 15 residues. CDR1 and CDR2 (germline): SGHVS, FQNEAQ.

The CDR3, as DNA: TGCGCCAGCAGTCGAAGAGCTGAGGCCAACGTCCTGACTTTC. Residues: CASSRRAEANVLTF. The V and J genes are TRBV23-1 and TRBJ2-6; D call uncertain. TRBV23-1 is noted as an ORF with a role that remains uncertain. This CDR3 is 14 amino acids long. Trimming stripped 4 bases from V and 6 bases from J, with 10 bases between.

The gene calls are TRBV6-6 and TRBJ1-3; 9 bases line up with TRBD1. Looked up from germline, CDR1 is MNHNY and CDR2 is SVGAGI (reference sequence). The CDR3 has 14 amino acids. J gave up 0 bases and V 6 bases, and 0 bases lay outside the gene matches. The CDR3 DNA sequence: TGTGCCAGCAGGACAGGGGGCTCTGGAAACACCATATATTTT. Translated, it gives CASRTGGSGNTIYF.

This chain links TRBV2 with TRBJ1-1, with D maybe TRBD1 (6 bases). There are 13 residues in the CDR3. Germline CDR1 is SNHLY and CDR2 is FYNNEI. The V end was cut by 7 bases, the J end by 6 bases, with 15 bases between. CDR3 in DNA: TGTGCCAGCACCGGACAGAAGGAGGCTGAAGCTTTCTTT. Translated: CASTGQKEAEAFF.

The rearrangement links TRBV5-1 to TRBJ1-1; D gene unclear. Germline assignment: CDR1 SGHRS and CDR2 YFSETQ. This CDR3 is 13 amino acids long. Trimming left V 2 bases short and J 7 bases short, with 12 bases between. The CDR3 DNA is TGCGCCAGCAGCTTCCCCGGGTCGGGTGAAGCTTTCTTT. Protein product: CASSFPGSGEAFF.

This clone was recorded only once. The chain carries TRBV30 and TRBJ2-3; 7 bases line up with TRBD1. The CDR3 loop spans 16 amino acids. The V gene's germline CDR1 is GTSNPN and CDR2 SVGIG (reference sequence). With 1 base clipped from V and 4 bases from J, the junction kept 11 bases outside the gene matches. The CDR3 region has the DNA TGTGCCTGGAGTGCTAACCGACAGGGTCAAGCAGATACGCAGTATTTT. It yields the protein CAWSANRQGQADTQYF.

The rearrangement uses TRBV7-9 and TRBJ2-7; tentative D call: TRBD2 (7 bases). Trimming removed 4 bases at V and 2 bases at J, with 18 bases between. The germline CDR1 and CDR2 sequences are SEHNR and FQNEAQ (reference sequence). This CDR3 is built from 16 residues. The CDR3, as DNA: TGTGCCAGCAGCTACCCGGTAGGGGGGGTTACCTACGAGCAGTACTTC. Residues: CASSYPVGGVTYEQYF.

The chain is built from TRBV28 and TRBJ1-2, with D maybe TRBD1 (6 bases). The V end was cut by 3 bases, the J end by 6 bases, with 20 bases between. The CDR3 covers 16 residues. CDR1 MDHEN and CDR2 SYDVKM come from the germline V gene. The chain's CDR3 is CASSFLVRGAPDGYTF. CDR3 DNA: TGTGCCAGCAGTTTCCTAGTCCGGGGGGCGCCGGATGGCTACACCTTC.

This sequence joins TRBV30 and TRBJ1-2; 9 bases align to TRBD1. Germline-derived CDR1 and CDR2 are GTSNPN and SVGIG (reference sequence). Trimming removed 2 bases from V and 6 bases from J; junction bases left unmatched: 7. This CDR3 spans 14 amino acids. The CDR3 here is CAWSFTGGGDGYTF. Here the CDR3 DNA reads TGTGCCTGGAGTTTCACAGGGGGCGGCGATGGCTACACCTTC.

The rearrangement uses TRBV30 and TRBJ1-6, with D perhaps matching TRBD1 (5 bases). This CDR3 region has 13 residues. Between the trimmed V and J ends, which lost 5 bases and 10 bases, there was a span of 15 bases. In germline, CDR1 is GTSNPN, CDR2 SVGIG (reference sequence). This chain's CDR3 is CAWAGQGSSPLHF. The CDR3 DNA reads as TGTGCCTGGGCCGGTCAGGGTTCCTCACCCCTCCACTTT.

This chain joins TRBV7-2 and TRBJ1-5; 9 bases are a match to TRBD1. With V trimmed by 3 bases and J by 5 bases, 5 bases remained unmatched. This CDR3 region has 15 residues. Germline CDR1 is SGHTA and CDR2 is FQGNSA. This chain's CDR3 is CASSLGGQGYQPQHF. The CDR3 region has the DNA TGTGCCAGCAGCTTGGGGGGACAGGGATATCAGCCCCAGCATTTT.